These T cell receptor beta chains were read from a single sample in a study of T-cell memory formation after mild COVID-19. In TCRdb, the 5' RACE reads were re-called with MiXCR into one record per CDR3 protein. Of about 440,000 distinct CDR3 sequences listed, roughly 20% were seen once; the top ten hold about 8.1%. Sequenced input: PBMCs or a T cell subset sorted from them (not recorded which). These receptor sequences come from an adult woman who had mild COVID-19 (a few samples of this study predate the infection). Cell type and time point are not known. Both conserved end residues are part of each CDR3. The D gene is left open where the match is weak. Not all rows give a size; the values are once, few, many and, for expanded clones, a class.

j_call,v_call,d_call,clone_size,cdr3_aa,cdr3_nt
TRBJ1-1,TRBV4-2,NA,few,CASSLSETEAFF,TGTGCCAGCAGCCTGAGTGAAACTGAAGCTTTCTTT
TRBJ1-2,TRBV5-6,NA,few,CASSLDGTNYGYTF,TGTGCCAGCAGCTTGGACGGGACCAACTATGGCTACACCTTC
TRBJ2-3,TRBV10-3,NA,few,CAIRESSGTDTQYF,TGTGCCATCCGCGAGAGTAGCGGCACAGATACGCAGTATTTT
TRBJ2-3,TRBV4-2,NA,few,CAAGQRADTDTQYF,TGTGCCGCGGGGCAGCGAGCGGACACAGATACGCAGTATTTT
TRBJ1-1,TRBV5-5,NA,few,CASSLHRTAEAFF,TGTGCCAGCAGCTTACACCGGACAGCTGAAGCTTTCTTT
TRBJ1-2,TRBV12-3/TRBV12-4,TRBD1,NA,CASSLDRPYGYTF,TGTGCCAGCAGTTTGGACAGGCCCTATGGCTACACCTTC
TRBJ2-1,TRBV12-3/TRBV12-4,NA,few,CASSGAAPVNEQFF,TGTGCCAGCAGTGGAGCGGCCCCAGTCAATGAGCAGTTCTTC
TRBJ2-1,TRBV12-3/TRBV12-4,NA,few,CASSLSGVGRPGEQFF,TGTGCCAGCAGTTTAAGCGGCGTGGGACGGCCTGGTGAGCAGTTCTTC
TRBJ2-1,TRBV14,NA,few,CASSQDSYDPLNNEQFF,TGTGCCAGCAGCCAAGACAGTTATGACCCGCTTAACAATGAGCAGTTCTTC
TRBJ2-7,TRBV5-1,NA,few,CASSLGGTTTYEQYF,TGCGCCAGCAGCTTGGGGGGCACCACAACCTACGAGCAGTACTTC
TRBJ2-5,TRBV5-6,NA,many,CASSLGRWGETQYF,TGTGCCAGCAGCTTGGGGCGTTGGGGAGAGACCCAGTACTTC
TRBJ2-3,TRBV29-1,NA,many,CSPRITDTQYF,TGCAGCCCCAGAATAACAGATACGCAGTATTTT
TRBJ2-7,TRBV6-2/TRBV6-3,TRBD1,NA,CASSPRQGRSPYEQYF,TGTGCCAGCAGTCCCCGACAGGGCCGGTCACCCTACGAGCAGTACTTC
TRBJ2-1,TRBV18,TRBD2,NA,CASSHSLAGGLYNEQFF,TGTGCCAGCTCACACAGCTTAGCGGGAGGGCTCTACAATGAGCAGTTCTTC
TRBJ2-7,TRBV20-1,NA,few,CSARDEETYEQYF,TGCAGTGCTAGAGATGAAGAGACTTACGAGCAGTACTTC
TRBJ2-7,TRBV7-9,NA,NA,CASSRPRDEQYF,TGTGCCAGCAGCCGCCCCCGGGACGAGCAGTACTTC
TRBJ1-5,TRBV4-1,NA,few,CASSQGMGGNQPQHF,TGCGCCAGCAGCCAAGGGATGGGGGGCAATCAGCCCCAGCATTTT
TRBJ2-5,TRBV30,NA,few,CAWRRGVRETQYF,TGTGCCTGGAGGAGGGGGGTTCGGGAGACCCAGTACTTC
TRBJ2-7,TRBV12-3/TRBV12-4,TRBD2,NA,CASRVAGTYEQYF,TGTGCCAGCAGAGTAGCGGGAACCTACGAGCAGTACTTC
TRBJ2-1,TRBV5-6,NA,NA,CASRPRGAKGRLEFF,TGTGCCAGCAGACCTCGAGGAGCAAAAGGGAGGTTGGAGTTCTTC
TRBJ1-1,TRBV4-2,TRBD1,few,CASTGRGQGARDTEAFF,TGTGCCAGCACCGGAAGAGGACAGGGTGCGCGGGACACTGAAGCTTTCTTT
TRBJ2-1,TRBV7-9,NA,few,CASSPPAAGYQFF,TGTGCCAGCAGCCCCCCCGCGGCAGGGTATCAGTTCTTC
TRBJ2-3,TRBV5-1,NA,NA,CASSTGHRDTDTQYF,TGCGCCAGCAGCACTGGCCACAGGGACACAGATACGCAGTATTTT
TRBJ1-6,TRBV12-3/TRBV12-4,NA,few,CASSPAQGYNSPLHF,TGTGCCAGCAGCCCCGCACAGGGTTACAATTCACCCCTCCACTTT
TRBJ2-7,TRBV5-1,NA,many,CASSLEILDEQYF,TGCGCCAGCAGCTTGGAAATATTGGACGAGCAGTACTTC
TRBJ2-7,TRBV6-2/TRBV6-3,TRBD1,few,CASSPGTGNREQYF,TGTGCCAGCAGCCCCGGGACAGGGAATCGCGAGCAGTACTTC
TRBJ2-5,TRBV2,TRBD2,NA,CASSELAGGRQETQYF,TGTGCCAGCAGTGAACTAGCGGGGGGCCGCCAAGAGACCCAGTACTTC
TRBJ1-1,TRBV12-3/TRBV12-4,NA,NA,CASSQTGAVTAFF,TGTGCCAGCAGCCAAACCGGGGCAGTCACTGCTTTCTTT
TRBJ1-3,TRBV5-1,NA,NA,CASSPTASGNTIYF,TGCGCCAGCAGCCCCACAGCCTCTGGAAACACCATATATTTT
TRBJ1-1,TRBV7-9,NA,NA,CASRRHGNTEAFF,TGTGCCAGCAGGCGACACGGGAACACTGAAGCTTTCTTT
TRBJ2-7,TRBV5-1,TRBD1,few,CASSSATGNEQYF,TGCGCCAGCAGCTCTGCGACAGGGAACGAGCAGTACTTC
TRBJ2-7,TRBV7-9,NA,NA,CASSLRGRPLVGEQYF,TGTGCCAGCAGCTTAAGGGGACGGCCGCTGGTCGGGGAGCAGTACTTC
TRBJ1-3,TRBV18,NA,few,CASSPKGFYSGNTIYF,TGTGCCAGCTCACCAAAAGGGTTCTACTCTGGAAACACCATATATTTT
TRBJ2-7,TRBV15,TRBD1,many,CATSSGTGRYEQYF,TGTGCCACCAGCAGCGGGACAGGGCGCTACGAGCAGTACTTC
TRBJ2-1,TRBV5-1,NA,NA,CASSYDGGLRGEQFF,TGCGCCAGCAGCTATGACGGAGGTCTACGGGGTGAGCAGTTCTTC
TRBJ2-3,TRBV3-1,TRBD2,NA,CASSHARTSVLRDTQYF,TGTGCCAGCAGCCACGCCAGGACTAGCGTCTTAAGGGATACGCAGTATTTT
TRBJ2-7,TRBV30,NA,NA,CAWKNKNSYEQYF,TGTGCCTGGAAGAATAAGAACTCCTACGAGCAGTACTTC
TRBJ2-1,TRBV24-1,TRBD2,few,CATRAGTSGRNEQFF,TGTGCCACGAGAGCCGGGACTAGCGGGAGAAATGAGCAGTTCTTC
TRBJ2-1,TRBV11-3,NA,few,CASSSSWQGPHYNEQFF,TGTGCCAGCAGCTCCTCGTGGCAGGGCCCACACTACAATGAGCAGTTCTTC
TRBJ2-1,TRBV7-2,NA,many,CASSLIRYNEQFF,TGCGCCAGCAGCTTGATAAGGTACAATGAGCAGTTCTTC
TRBJ1-1,TRBV10-3,NA,few,CAISPGREAFF,TGTGCCATCAGTCCGGGCCGTGAAGCTTTCTTT